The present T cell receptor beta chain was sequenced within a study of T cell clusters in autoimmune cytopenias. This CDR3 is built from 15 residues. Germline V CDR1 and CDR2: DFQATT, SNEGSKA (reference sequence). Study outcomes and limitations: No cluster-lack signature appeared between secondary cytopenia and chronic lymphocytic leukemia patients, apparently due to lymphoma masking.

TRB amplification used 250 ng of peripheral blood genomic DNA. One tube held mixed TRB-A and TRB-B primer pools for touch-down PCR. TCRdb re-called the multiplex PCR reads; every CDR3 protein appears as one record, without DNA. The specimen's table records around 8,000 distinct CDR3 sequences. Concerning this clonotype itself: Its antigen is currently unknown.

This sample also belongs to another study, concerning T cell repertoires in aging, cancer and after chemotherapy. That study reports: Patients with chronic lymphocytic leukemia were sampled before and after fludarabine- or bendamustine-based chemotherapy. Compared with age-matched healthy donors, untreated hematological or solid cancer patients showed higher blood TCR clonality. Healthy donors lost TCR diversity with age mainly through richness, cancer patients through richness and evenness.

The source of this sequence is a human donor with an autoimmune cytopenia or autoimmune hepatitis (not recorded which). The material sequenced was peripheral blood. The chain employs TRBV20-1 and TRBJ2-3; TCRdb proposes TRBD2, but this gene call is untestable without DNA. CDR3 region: CSASIAGGVADTQYF.